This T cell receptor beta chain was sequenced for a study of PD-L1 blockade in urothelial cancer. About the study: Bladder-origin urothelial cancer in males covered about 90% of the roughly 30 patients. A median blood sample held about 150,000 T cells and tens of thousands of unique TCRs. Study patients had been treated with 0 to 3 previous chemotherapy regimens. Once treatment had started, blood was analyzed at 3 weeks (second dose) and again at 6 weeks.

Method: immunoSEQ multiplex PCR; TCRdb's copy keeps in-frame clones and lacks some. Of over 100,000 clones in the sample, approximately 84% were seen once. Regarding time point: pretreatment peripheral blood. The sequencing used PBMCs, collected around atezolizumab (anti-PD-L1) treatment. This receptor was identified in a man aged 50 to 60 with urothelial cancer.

In DNA form, the CDR3 reads TGTGCCAGCAGCTTAGGCCTGGGACTCCCACCCCATGAGCAGTTCTTC. This translates into CASSLGLGLPPHEQFF. J is TRBJ2-1 and V is TRBV13; the D gene is possibly TRBD2 (6 bases). The CDR3 extends over 16 amino acids. Germline CDR1 reads PRHDT; CDR2 reads FYEKMQ (reference sequence). Trimming took off 0 bases at V and 8 bases at J, with 17 bases between the two ends.